This T cell receptor (beta chain) was profiled in a study of siplizumab effects on memory and regulatory T cells. Sequencing used immunoSEQ multiplex PCR; TCRdb keeps in-frame clones, though not all of them. The sample lists roughly 100,000 clones, roughly 93% occurring once. Regarding the study as a whole: Unstimulated subsets accounted for the mapping of only a minor share of the clones that were alloreactive.

Notes on this clone: Its cognate antigen is unknown.

This clonotype originated in a human donor in good health. Sequences were obtained from CD8+ T cells sorted from blood.

The CDR3 DNA reads as TGCAGCGGGCTAGCCGCGAACACCGGGGAGCTGTTTTTT. Its protein is CSGLAANTGELFF. The chain links TRBV29-1 to TRBJ2-2; a possible D gene is TRBD2 (5 bases). Germline CDR1 SQVTM, CDR2 ANQGSEA. This CDR3 contains 13 residues. The ends were cut back, 7 bases at V and 0 bases at J, with 9 bases in the middle.